Shown below are 22 T cell receptor beta chains from a single sample sequenced in a study of cytomegalovirus exposure and HLA in healthy donors (dated 2017 in TCRdb). The library came from the immunoSEQ multiplex PCR assay. For the multiplex PCR, a mixture combining 60 forward primers for TCR Vbeta segments and 13 reverse primers for TCR Jbeta segments was used. The table was pulled from immuneACCESS by TCRdb, which kept in-frame rearrangements only. Such tables lose some clones; where checked, under half of the loss comes from unresolved V genes, and the rest has no known cause. The sample records a few hundred thousand clones, approximately 81% of which are singletons. The top ten constitute about 3% of the sample. Input material: PBMCs. Receptors were obtained from a man aged 25 to 40 in good health and CMV-seronegative.

The CDR3 nucleotides are TGCGCCAGCAGCCGCGGGGGGACTATCGGGGAGCTGTTTTTT. The encoded protein is CASSRGGTIGELFF. The chain uses TRBV5-1 and TRBJ2-2; 8 nucleotides match TRBD2. Germline CDR1 is SGHRS and CDR2 is YFSETQ. There are 14 residues in the CDR3. Unmatched junction bases numbered 6, after V lost 4 bases and J lost 7 bases.

The rearrangement links TRBV28 to TRBJ2-5; 7 bases align to TRBD1. The CDR3 contains 18 residues. V lost 5 bases, J lost 1 base, and 16 bases stayed unmatched. Germline CDR1 is MDHEN and CDR2 is SYDVKM. CDR3 bases: TGTGCCAGCAGTGGCCTAACAGGGGACCTGTTCTTCCAAGAGACCCAGTACTTC. It translates to CASSGLTGDLFFQETQYF.

The rearrangement links TRBV7-2 to TRBJ2-7; no clear D. The CDR3 spans 14 residues. The ends were cut back, 0 bases at V and 6 bases at J, with 12 bases in the middle. Looked up from germline, CDR1 is SGHTA and CDR2 is FQGNSA. The CDR3 loop is CASSLAREVLEQYF. As DNA, the CDR3 is TGTGCCAGCAGCTTAGCGCGTGAAGTGCTCGAGCAGTACTTC.

The V call is TRBV29-1, the J call TRBJ2-2; the D gene is possibly TRBD1 (6 bases). The germline V and J ends were trimmed by 6 bases and 3 bases, with 14 bases remaining between them. CDR3 length equals 14 residues. In germline, CDR1 is SQVTM, CDR2 ANQGSEA. As DNA, the CDR3 is TGCAGCGTCGCCGGGACATCCTACACCGGGGAGCTGTTTTTT. Its translation: CSVAGTSYTGELFF.

V gene TRBV15 combines with J gene TRBJ1-1; D gene unclear. This CDR3 region has 13 residues. The V gene's germline CDR1 is LNHNV and CDR2 YYDKDF (reference sequence). V shed 0 bases and J shed 5 bases, with 7 bases lying between them. The CDR3 spells CATSRDGQTEAFF. Written as DNA, the CDR3 is TGTGCCACCAGCAGAGATGGTCAGACTGAAGCTTTCTTT.

J is TRBJ2-7 and V is TRBV28; 10 bases align to TRBD1. V gave up 6 bases and J gave up 4 bases; unmatched junction bases: 3. Germline-derived CDR1 and CDR2 are MDHEN and SYDVKM. This CDR3 contains 13 residues. The CDR3 DNA is TGTGCCAGCAGCTGGGACAGGGGTTACGAGCAGTACTTC. Protein product: CASSWDRGYEQYF.

The chain combines TRBV18 with TRBJ1-4, with a weak D call TRBD1 (6 bases). Germline V lookup: CDR1 KGHSH, CDR2 LQKENI. V gave up 4 bases and J gave up 8 bases, with 11 bases separating them. The CDR3 covers 13 residues. CDR3 DNA sequence: TGTGCCAGCTCACAGCAGGGGAGCGAAAAACTGTTTTTT. It encodes CASSQQGSEKLFF.

J is TRBJ1-2 and V is TRBV6-6, with D possibly being TRBD1 (5 bases). Germline V gene lookup returns CDR1 MNHNY and CDR2 SVGAGI (reference sequence). Trimming removed 7 bases from V and 10 bases from J, with 16 bases in between. This CDR3 has 12 residues. The CDR3 here is CASTHPKGVYTF. For the CDR3, the DNA is TGTGCCAGCACCCATCCTAAAGGGGTCTACACCTTC.

The rearrangement uses TRBV27 and TRBJ1-1; TRBD1 matches 12 bases. The germline gives CDR1 MNHEY, CDR2 SMNVEV (reference sequence). This CDR3 has 15 amino acids. J gave up 4 bases and V 10 bases, and 10 bases lay outside the gene matches. DNA for the CDR3: TGTGCCACCACCGGGACAGGGGGCGCCGGCACTGAAGCTTTCTTT. This codes for CATTGTGGAGTEAFF.

This chain links TRBV9 with TRBJ2-1, with TRBD2 matching over 7 bases. The CDR3 totals 15 residues. Germline loops: CDR1 SGDLS, CDR2 YYNGEE. Unmatched junction bases numbered 5, after V lost 1 base and J lost 4 bases. The CDR3 coding sequence is TGTGCCAGCAGCGTACTAGCGGTTGGATACAATGAGCAGTTCTTC. The encoded protein is CASSVLAVGYNEQFF. Full variable domain (outside the CDR3, taken from reference TRBV9 and TRBJ2-1): DSGVTQTPKHLITATGQRVTLRCSPRSGDLSVYWYQQSLDQGLQFLIQYYNGEERAKGNILERFSAQQFPDLHSELNLSSLELGDSALYFCASSVLAVGYNEQFFGPGTRLTVL.

The rearrangement joins TRBV5-1 to TRBJ2-5; possibly TRBD2 for D (6 bases). Germline CDR1 and CDR2: SGHRS and YFSETQ. The CDR3 has 13 amino acids. The V end was cut by 5 bases, the J end by 4 bases, with 12 bases between. The CDR3 loop reads CASSTDYLETQYF. In DNA, the CDR3 is TGCGCCAGCAGTACGGACTATTTAGAGACCCAGTACTTC.

V is TRBV6-5 and J is TRBJ1-4; the D gene is possibly TRBD1 (6 bases). This CDR3 region has 15 residues. Germline V lookup: CDR1 MNHEY, CDR2 SVGAGI. V was cut by 6 bases and J by 3 bases, with 14 bases left in between. CDR3 DNA sequence: TGTGCCAGCAGGGACCAAAACAGGGCTAATGAAAAACTGTTTTTT. Translated, it gives CASRDQNRANEKLFF.

The chain joins TRBV11-2 to TRBJ2-7, with 11 bases identical to TRBD2. Germline CDR1 is SGHAT and CDR2 is FQNNGV. This CDR3 has 15 amino acids. Trimming cost V 3 bases and J 0 bases; bases outside gene matches: 1. The CDR3 DNA sequence: TGTGCCAGCAGCTTTAGCGGGGGGGCCTCCTACGAGCAGTACTTC. The encoded protein is CASSFSGGASYEQYF.

This chain connects TRBV2 to TRBJ2-1; possibly TRBD2 for D (7 bases). V was cut by 8 bases and J by 6 bases, with 14 bases left in between. Germline lookup yields CDR1 SNHLY and CDR2 FYNNEI. The CDR3 runs to 13 residues. The CDR3 region is CASRPRGGNEQFF. Here the CDR3 DNA reads TGTGCCAGCCGACCAAGGGGGGGCAATGAGCAGTTCTTC. Looking up the rest from reference TRBV2 and TRBJ2-1 gives the full variable domain: EPEVTQTPSHQVTQMGQEVILRCVPISNHLYFYWYRQILGQKVEFLVSFYNNEISEKSEIFDDQFSVERPDGSNFTLKIRSTKLEDSAMYFCASRPRGGNEQFFGPGTRLTVL.

The chain combines TRBV6-6 with TRBJ2-3, with a tentative D call TRBD1 (6 bases). Trimming stripped 7 bases from V and 1 base from J, with 9 bases between. Germline CDR1 and CDR2: MNHNY and SVGAGI (reference sequence). The CDR3 consists of 13 residues. The DNA of the CDR3 is TGTGCCAGCAAGGCAGGGGGCACAGATACGCAGTATTTT. Translated, it gives CASKAGGTDTQYF.

The V gene is TRBV29-1, the J gene TRBJ2-3; 10 bases are shared with TRBD2. The CDR3 length is 14 residues. CDR1 and CDR2 from the germline V gene are SQVTM and ANQGSEA. After removal of 4 bases from V and 2 bases from J, the junction contained 3 bases not matched to a gene. CDR3 nucleotides: TGCAGCGTTGGGACTAGCGGCCCCACAGATACGCAGTATTTT. Translated, it gives CSVGTSGPTDTQYF.

This clone is a singleton in its sample. The chain joins TRBV4-3 to TRBJ2-1; no clear D. The CDR3 extends over 15 amino acids. The germline CDR1 and CDR2 sequences are LGHNA and YSLEER. Trimming took 0 bases from V and 6 from J, leaving 12 bases between them. Here the CDR3 reads CASSQDGQFANEQFF. Written as DNA, the CDR3 is TGCGCCAGCAGCCAAGATGGCCAGTTTGCCAATGAGCAGTTCTTC.

The genes are TRBV25-1 and TRBJ2-1, with D unresolved. V was trimmed by 3 bases and J by 4 bases, leaving 4 bases between them. The CDR3 extends over 12 amino acids. Looked up from germline, CDR1 is MGHDK and CDR2 is SYGVNS. Written as DNA, the CDR3 is TGTGCCAGCAGTGACCGGTACAATGAGCAGTTCTTC. Protein product: CASSDRYNEQFF.

DNA for the CDR3: TGTGCCAGCAGCTATTGGCTCCACTACGAGCAGTACTTC. Encoded protein: CASSYWLHYEQYF. The chain has TRBV5-5 and TRBJ2-7, with D uncertain. This CDR3 region has 13 residues. V lost 3 bases to trimming and J lost 3 bases, with 10 bases between them. CDR1 SGHKS and CDR2 YYEKEE come from the germline V gene (reference sequence). Based on the CDR3 plus reference TRBV5-5 and TRBJ2-7, the full variable domain is DAGVTQSPTHLIKTRGQQVTLRCSPISGHKSVSWYQQVLGQGPQFIFQYYEKEERGRGNFPDRFSARQFPNYSSELNVNALLLGDSALYLCASSYWLHYEQYFGPGTRLTVT.

This chain links TRBV28 with TRBJ1-6; D remains unclear. Per germline, CDR1 MDHEN and CDR2 SYDVKM. The CDR3 runs 17 residues. Trimming took 1 base from V and 4 from J, leaving 14 bases between them. Here the CDR3 reads CASSLSMLRHYNSPLHF. In nucleotides, the CDR3 is TGTGCCAGCAGTTTATCTATGCTGAGACATTATAATTCACCCCTCCACTTT.

This clone showed up just once. The chain employs TRBV12-5 and TRBJ2-7, with D possibly matching TRBD1 (9 bases). The CDR3 covers 18 residues. Trimming shortened V by 5 bases and J by 6 bases, and 29 bases separated the two germline ends. Germline values: CDR1 LGHNT, CDR2 FRNRAP. The CDR3: CASGPPRDRVPAGGEQYF. The CDR3 DNA reads TGTGCTAGTGGTCCTCCCCGGGACAGGGTCCCGGCGGGGGGCGAGCAGTACTTC.

This sequence joins TRBV6-1 and TRBJ2-7; TRBD2 might be the D (5 bases). The CDR3 spans 13 residues. CDR1 is MNHNS and CDR2 is SASEGT in the germline V gene. V dropped 8 bases and J dropped 4 bases, with 15 bases sitting between them. In nucleotides, the CDR3 is TGTGCCAGCGGAAGGGAGACGGGGTACGAGCAGTACTTC. Encoded protein: CASGRETGYEQYF.